Each of the 26 T cell receptor beta chains below was sequenced from the same sample in a study of blood T cells in healthy people across ages. Combining a sample-barcoded 5' primer with a J-beta primer mix, a second PCR ran for roughly 7 to 11 cycles. TCRdb reanalysed the 5' RACE reads using MiXCR and keeps one entry per CDR3 protein. This sample yields 790,000 or so distinct CDR3 sequences, of which around 50% are seen a single time; approximately 24% belongs to the top ten. Sequencing was done on a sample of blood. The receptors here all came from a man in his forties in good health.

This rearrangement joins TRBV20-1 to TRBJ2-5, with D hard to call. Trimming took off 5 bases at V and 10 bases at J, with 5 bases between the two ends. The CDR3 contains 8 residues. CDR1 and CDR2 (germline): DFQATT, SNEGSKA (reference sequence). The CDR3 sequence: CSALNQYF. CDR3 nucleotides: TGCAGTGCTCTTAACCAGTACTTC.

This clonotype appeared a few times. The gene calls are TRBV7-2 and TRBJ2-7; D remains ambiguous. CDR1 SGHTA and CDR2 FQGNSA come from the germline V gene. Trimming removed 4 bases from V and 0 bases from J, with 10 bases in between. This CDR3 is built from 14 residues. The CDR3 DNA sequence: TGTGCCAGCAGCTCCGGACGGAGCTCCTACGAGCAGTACTTC. It specifies CASSSGRSSYEQYF.

The chain has TRBV6-5 and TRBJ2-7; D assignment may be TRBD1 or TRBD2 (6 bases each). Germline V lookup: CDR1 MNHEY, CDR2 SVGAGI. The CDR3 has 16 residues. V shed 5 bases and J shed 2 bases, with 19 bases lying between them. The CDR3 region is CASSISRGGRAYEQYF. In nucleotides, the CDR3 is TGTGCCAGCAGTATATCTCGAGGGGGGCGAGCCTACGAGCAGTACTTC.

This clonotype was found a few times. V and J are TRBV6-5 and TRBJ2-6; D is unclear. CDR3 size: 12 residues. Trimming removed 10 bases from V and 2 bases from J, with 6 bases in between. Per germline, CDR1 MNHEY and CDR2 SVGAGI. In DNA, the CDR3 is TGTGCCACGGTGGCTGGGGCCAACGTCCTGACTTTC. It specifies CATVAGANVLTF.

The chain links TRBV12-5 to TRBJ2-3, with 11 bases matching TRBD2. Germline CDR1 and CDR2: LGHNT and FRNRAP. The junction had 6 bases not matched to a gene; V was cut back by 5 bases and J by 2 bases. The CDR3 extends over 16 amino acids. CDR3 protein: CASGLGTSGLTDTQYF. DNA for the CDR3: TGTGCTAGTGGTCTGGGGACTAGCGGACTCACAGATACGCAGTATTTT.

The V and J genes are TRBV28 and TRBJ1-1; D is ambiguous. V dropped 6 bases and J dropped 3 bases, with 20 bases sitting between them. This CDR3 region has 16 residues. Per the germline V gene, CDR1 is MDHEN and CDR2 is SYDVKM. CDR3 in amino acids: CASRTFGLKSDTEAFF. The CDR3 DNA sequence: TGTGCCAGCAGAACCTTCGGGCTTAAATCCGACACTGAAGCTTTCTTT.

The V gene is TRBV6-4, the J gene TRBJ2-1; D is perhaps TRBD1 or TRBD2 (5 bases each). V dropped 0 bases and J dropped 12 bases, with 12 bases sitting between them. CDR3 length: 13 amino acids. From germline, CDR1 is MRHNA and CDR2 SNTAGT. The CDR3 DNA is TGTGCCAGCAGTGACTCGTGGGGGTCGGGGCAGTTCTTC. Residues: CASSDSWGSGQFF.

CDR3 in DNA: TGTGCCAGCTCACCAAGGGACAGGGACCCAGATACGCAGTATTTT. This translates into CASSPRDRDPDTQYF. The V call is TRBV18, the J call TRBJ2-3, with 9 bases identical to TRBD1. V dropped 2 bases and J dropped 4; count of bases not matched to a gene: 4. Germline V lookup: CDR1 KGHSH, CDR2 LQKENI. The CDR3 has 15 amino acids. Variable domain in full (rest from reference TRBV18 and TRBJ2-3): NAGVMQNPRHLVRRRGQEARLRCSPMKGHSHVYWYRQLPEEGLKFMVYLQKENIIDESGMPKERFSAEFPKEGPSILRIQQVVRGDSAAYFCASSPRDRDPDTQYFGPGTRLTVL.

CDR3 bases: TGTGCCAGCAGCTTAACGGGACTTGGCAGGGTCGCTAACTATGGCTACACCTTC. It codes for CASSLTGLGRVANYGYTF. The V gene is TRBV7-3, the J gene TRBJ1-2; D is perhaps TRBD1 (5 bases). The CDR3 sequence is 18 residues long. V was trimmed by 0 bases and J by 0 bases, leaving 17 bases between them. Germline lookup yields CDR1 SGHTA and CDR2 FQGTGA.

This clonotype was observed a single time. The V gene is TRBV25-1, the J gene TRBJ2-7; D ambiguous. The CDR3 length is 13 residues. The germline CDR1 and CDR2 sequences are MGHDK and SYGVNS. The V gene lost 5 bases and the J gene lost 3 bases, with 11 bases spanning the gap. The CDR3 protein is CASSKNGFYEQYF. The DNA of the CDR3 is TGTGCCAGCAGTAAGAACGGGTTCTACGAGCAGTACTTC.

This chain uses TRBV20-1 with TRBJ2-3, with 10 bases matching TRBD1. Germline CDR1 reads DFQATT; CDR2 reads SNEGSKA (reference sequence). The CDR3 is 15 amino acids. The V and J ends lost 2 bases and 6 bases, in that order; junction bases with no gene match: 8. In DNA form, the CDR3 reads TGCAGTGCTAGATTAAGGACAGGGGGAGTGGATACGCAGTATTTT. Amino acid sequence: CSARLRTGGVDTQYF.

The genes are TRBV28 and TRBJ1-2; 10 bases line up with TRBD1. V dropped 5 bases and J dropped 3; count of bases not matched to a gene: 3. Germline V gene data show CDR1 as MDHEN and CDR2 as SYDVKM. The CDR3 runs to 14 residues. The CDR3 nucleotides read TGTGCCAGCAGTGACAGGGGGCAGGACTATGGCTACACCTTC. This codes for CASSDRGQDYGYTF.

The V gene is TRBV11-2, the J gene TRBJ2-7; no clear D. V lost 5 bases to trimming and J lost 7 bases, with 21 bases between them. This CDR3 is built from 15 residues. CDR1 is SGHAT and CDR2 is FQNNGV in the germline V gene. The CDR3 protein is CASSPRADRYNEQYF. The CDR3 DNA follows: TGTGCCAGCAGCCCACGCGCGGACCGATACAATGAGCAGTACTTC.

The CDR3 nucleotides read TGCAGTGCTACCCTTCATTCCCTTAGCGGGGTAGGAGGGCAGTACTTC. It codes for CSATLHSLSGVGGQYF. The gene calls are TRBV20-1 and TRBJ2-7; 8 bases fit TRBD2. V lost 4 bases, J lost 9 bases, and 20 bases stayed unmatched. Germline loops: CDR1 DFQATT, CDR2 SNEGSKA (reference sequence). The CDR3 is 16 amino acids.

The chain is built from TRBV5-1 and TRBJ2-5; a possible D gene is TRBD2 (5 bases). Trimming cost V 2 bases and J 2 bases, with 16 bases left between them. Germline CDR1 reads SGHRS; CDR2 reads YFSETQ. There are 16 residues in the CDR3. The CDR3 region has the DNA TGCGCCAGCAGCTTAACCCGGACGGGAAAACAAGAGACCCAGTACTTC. Its protein is CASSLTRTGKQETQYF.

This chain joins TRBV28 and TRBJ2-7; D is unclear. The CDR3 is 18 amino acids. The V gene lost 0 bases and the J gene lost 3 bases, with 21 bases spanning the gap. Germline CDR1 is MDHEN and CDR2 is SYDVKM. This CDR3 reads CASSLCGPCVPSDYEQYF. CDR3 coding DNA: TGTGCCAGCAGTTTATGTGGGCCCTGTGTTCCCTCTGACTACGAGCAGTACTTC.

This clonotype was observed a handful of times. The chain couples TRBV15 to TRBJ2-7; no definite D call. V lost 3 bases to trimming and J lost 0 bases, with 9 bases between them. This CDR3 spans 14 amino acids. The V gene's germline CDR1 is LNHNV and CDR2 YYDKDF (reference sequence). The CDR3 spells CATSRPSTSYEQYF. The CDR3 DNA reads as TGTGCCACCAGCAGGCCTAGTACCTCCTACGAGCAGTACTTC.

As regards this clonotype: A much larger clone lies a single base off, so this may be a read error. The chain links TRBV7-2 to TRBJ2-3; a weak D match, TRBD1 (5 bases). The V gene lost 4 bases and the J gene lost 1 base, with 9 bases spanning the gap. The CDR3 extends over 14 amino acids. The germline V gene encodes CDR1 SGHTA and CDR2 FQGNSA. This CDR3 reads CASSSIGGTDTQYF. The CDR3 nucleotides are TGTGCCAGCAGCTCAATAGGGGGCACAGATACGCAGTATTTT. Based on the CDR3 plus reference TRBV7-2 and TRBJ2-3, the full variable domain is GAGVSQSPSNKVTEKGKDVELRCDPISGHTALYWYRQSLGQGLEFLIYFQGNSAPDKSGLPSDRFSAERTGGSVSTLTIQRTQQEDSAVYLCASSSIGGTDTQYFGPGTRLTVL.

The V gene is TRBV29-1, the J gene TRBJ2-5, with 10 positions matching TRBD1. With 7 bases clipped from V and 5 bases from J, the junction kept 7 bases outside the gene matches. Germline V CDR1 and CDR2: SQVTM, ANQGSEA. The CDR3 spans 13 residues. The CDR3, as DNA: TGCAGCGCCCGACAGGGGGCTCGGGAGACCCAGTACTTC. Translation gives CSARQGARETQYF. The complete variable domain, with remaining parts taken from reference TRBV29-1 and TRBJ2-5, reads SAVISQKPSRDICQRGTSLTIQCQVDSQVTMMFWYRQQPGQSLTLIATANQGSEATYESGFVIDKFPISRPNLTFSTLTVSNMSPEDSSIYLCSARQGARETQYFGPGTRLLVL.

The CDR3 sequence: CAISESGQHNEKLFF. The CDR3 nucleotides are TGTGCCATCAGTGAGTCGGGTCAGCATAATGAAAAACTGTTTTTT. This rearrangement joins TRBV10-3 to TRBJ1-4, with D hard to call. Trimming took off 0 bases at V and 4 bases at J, with 9 bases between the two ends. The CDR3 runs 15 residues. Germline V gene lookup returns CDR1 ENHRY and CDR2 SYGVKD.

The chain carries TRBV6-5 and TRBJ2-3; 7 bases match TRBD1. The CDR3 is 15 residues long. V lost 5 bases and J lost 3; bases outside the gene matches: 8. Germline lookup yields CDR1 MNHEY and CDR2 SVGAGI. CDR3 DNA sequence: TGTGCCAGCAGTGTTAGGGACAGCACAACAGATACGCAGTATTTT. This translates into CASSVRDSTTDTQYF.

In its sample, this clonotype is medium-sized. This could be a read error, since a much larger clone is one nucleotide away. V gene TRBV7-3 combines with J gene TRBJ2-1; either TRBD1 or TRBD2 may supply D (5 bases each). Germline CDR1 and CDR2: SGHTA and FQGTGA. V lost 5 bases, J lost 5 bases, and 13 bases lay in between. The CDR3 has 14 residues. The CDR3 DNA reads as TGTGCCAGCAGCGTAGGGATGGGGGACAATGAGCAGTTCTTC. Amino acid sequence: CASSVGMGDNEQFF.

A few counts support this clonotype. This chain links TRBV20-1 with TRBJ2-3; possibly TRBD2 for D (6 bases). Germline CDR1 reads DFQATT; CDR2 reads SNEGSKA (reference sequence). V lost 0 bases to trimming and J lost 6 bases, with 16 bases between them. This CDR3 contains 15 residues. The CDR3 loop reads CSARDLRREHDTQYF. The CDR3 DNA is TGCAGTGCTAGAGATCTGCGGAGGGAACACGATACGCAGTATTTT.

This clonotype has a handful of counts. This rearrangement joins TRBV29-1 to TRBJ2-4, with D maybe TRBD2 (5 bases). The CDR3 totals 14 residues. The germline V and J ends were trimmed by 4 bases and 2 bases, with 12 bases remaining between them. Germline V gives CDR1 SQVTM, CDR2 ANQGSEA. CDR3 amino acids: CSVGPGLTKNIQYF. CDR3 sequence (DNA): TGCAGCGTTGGACCGGGGTTGACCAAAAACATTCAGTACTTC.

To note about this clonotype: The junction departs from the called germline gene at one end, perhaps through a read error. The chain has TRBV20-1 and TRBJ2-3, with D perhaps TRBD1 (6 bases). Germline V gene lookup returns CDR1 DFQATT and CDR2 SNEGSKA (reference sequence). This CDR3 region has 15 residues. The DNA of the CDR3 is TGCAGTGCTAGACTTCACAGGGTTCCTACAGATGCGCAGTATTTT. Amino acids: CSARLHRVPTDAQYF.

V and J are TRBV11-2 and TRBJ2-7; TRBD2 matches 10 bases. Germline CDR1 reads SGHAT; CDR2 reads FQNNGV. The V and J ends lost 3 bases and 2 bases, in that order; junction bases with no gene match: 4. This CDR3 contains 15 residues. Written as DNA, the CDR3 is TGTGCCAGCAGCTTGGAACTAGCGGGGACCTACGAGCAGTACTTC. Translation: CASSLELAGTYEQYF.